The source of this T cell receptor (beta chain) is a study of HIV-infected patients and healthy controls. This clonotype was observed many times. The antigen is not known. Whole blood was used without fractionation, so all unsorted peripheral T cells were included. Reverse transcription used 500 to 550 ng RNA and constant-region primers for alpha and beta. Alpha and beta chain libraries were made separately by chain-specific third strand synthesis with multiplexing indices. The cDNA received a 5' RACE adapter containing a random hexamer plus an SP2 sequencing primer site. One entry per CDR3 protein results from TCRdb running MiXCR on the 5' RACE reads. Of 11,000 or so distinct CDR3 sequences listed, 4.5% to 5.5% are singletons. Germline V gives CDR1 SNHLY, CDR2 FYNNEI. Trimming cost V 6 bases and J 6 bases, with 12 bases left between them. The CDR3 totals 13 residues. General study results and limits: CMV-associated CDR3s mostly grew nonsignificantly during therapy, while HIV-associated CDR3s declined significantly. Apparent post-therapy Gini recovery among HIV-infected patients was not reproduced with size-matched repertoires. Healthy control repertoires had roughly threefold more distinct CDR3s than untreated HIV+ repertoires, and higher Shannon diversity.

Sequencing was done on a sample of blood. The sequence was collected from an adult in good health. The J gene is TRBJ1-5, the V gene TRBV2; D perhaps matches TRBD1 (6 bases). CDR3 in amino acids: CASSLIGGQPQHF. CDR3 in DNA: TGTGCCAGCAGCTTAATAGGGGGTCAGCCCCAGCATTTT.